This T cell receptor beta chain is from a study of CD8+CD57+ T cells in acquired aplastic anemia. In the study overall: CD4+ and CD8+ cells, once sorted, gave DNA averaging 3.2 ug.

Genomic DNA templated the TCR beta VDJ and CDR3 profiling. TCRdb reprocessed the reads via MiXCR and lists one record per CDR3 protein. The data contain roughly 190,000 distinct CDR3 sequences, 48% of them singletons. Patients chosen for sequencing had CD8+CD57+ cells that had expanded, as shown by flow cytometry. Among the patients, none had received any therapy at the time of blood sampling. The CDR3 spans 12 residues. The V gene end was trimmed by 4 bases and the J gene end by 8 bases; junction bases not matched to a gene: 4. Germline CDR1 is SGHVT and CDR2 is SQSDAQ. This clonotype was seen only a few times. Its target is not known. General study results and limits: Between the patient and control groups, CD8+ Simpson's diversity did not differ significantly. Both patients and controls carried the same twenty-nine CD8+ CDR3 sequences.

This TCR came from a human donor with aplastic anemia. The chain combines TRBV7-4 with TRBJ1-2; 7 positions agree with TRBD1. The material sequenced was sorted CD4+, CD8+, or CD8+CD57+ T cells (not recorded which) from PBMCs. The CDR3 nucleotides are TGTGCCAGCAGCTCTACAGGGGACGGCTACACCTTC. This encodes CASSSTGDGYTF.